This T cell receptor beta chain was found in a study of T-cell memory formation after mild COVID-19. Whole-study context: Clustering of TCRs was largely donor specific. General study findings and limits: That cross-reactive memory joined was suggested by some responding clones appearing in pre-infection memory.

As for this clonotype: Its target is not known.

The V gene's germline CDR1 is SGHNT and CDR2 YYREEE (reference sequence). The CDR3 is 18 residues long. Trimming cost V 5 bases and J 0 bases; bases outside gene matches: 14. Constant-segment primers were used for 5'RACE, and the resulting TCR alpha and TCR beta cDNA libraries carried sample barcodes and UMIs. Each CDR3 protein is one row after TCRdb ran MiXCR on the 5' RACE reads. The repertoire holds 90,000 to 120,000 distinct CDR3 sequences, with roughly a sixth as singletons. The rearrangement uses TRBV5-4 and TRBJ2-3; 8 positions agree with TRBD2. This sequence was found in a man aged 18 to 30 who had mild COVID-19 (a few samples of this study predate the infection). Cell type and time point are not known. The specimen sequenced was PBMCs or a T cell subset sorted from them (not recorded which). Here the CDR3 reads CASSRQRGPYFSTDTQYF. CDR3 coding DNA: TGTGCCAGCAGTCGACAGCGGGGGCCCTACTTTAGCACAGATACGCAGTATTTT.